What follows describes a single TCR beta chain. The data were taken from a study of OX40 agonist ivuxolimab in advanced cancers. The germline V gene encodes CDR1 SGHNT and CDR2 YYREEE (reference sequence). The CDR3 has 16 residues. J gave up 7 bases and V 4 bases, and 12 bases lay outside the gene matches. Here immunoSEQ multiplex PCR was the method, and the copy in TCRdb shows in-frame clones only, minus some. This sample has over 150,000 clones, with approximately 94% found just once. The gene calls are TRBV5-4 and TRBJ2-1, with 9 bases aligning to TRBD1. The sequencing here drew on CD4+ or CD8+ T cells sorted from blood, taken in a trial of the OX40 agonist ivuxolimab. The sequence came from an adult with an advanced solid tumor such as melanoma, head and neck, liver or kidney cancer. The CDR3 sequence: CASSIQGAIRGNEQFF. CDR3 DNA sequence: TGTGCCAGCAGCATACAGGGGGCGATTAGGGGGAATGAGCAGTTCTTC.